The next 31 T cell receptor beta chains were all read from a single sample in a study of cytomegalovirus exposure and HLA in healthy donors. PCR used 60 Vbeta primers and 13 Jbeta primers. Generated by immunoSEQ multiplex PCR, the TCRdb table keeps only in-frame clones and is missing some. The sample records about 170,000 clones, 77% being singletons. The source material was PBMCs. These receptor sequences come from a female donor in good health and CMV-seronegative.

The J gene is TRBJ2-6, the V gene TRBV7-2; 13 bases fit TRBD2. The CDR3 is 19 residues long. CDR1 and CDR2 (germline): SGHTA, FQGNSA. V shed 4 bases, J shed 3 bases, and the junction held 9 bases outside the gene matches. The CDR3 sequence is CASSSQLAGGLSGANVLTF. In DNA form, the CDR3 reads TGTGCCAGCAGCTCGCAACTAGCGGGGGGGCTAAGTGGGGCCAACGTCCTGACTTTC. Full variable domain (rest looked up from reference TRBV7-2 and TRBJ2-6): GAGVSQSPSNKVTEKGKDVELRCDPISGHTALYWYRQSLGQGLEFLIYFQGNSAPDKSGLPSDRFSAERTGGSVSTLTIQRTQQEDSAVYLCASSSQLAGGLSGANVLTFGAGSRLTVL.

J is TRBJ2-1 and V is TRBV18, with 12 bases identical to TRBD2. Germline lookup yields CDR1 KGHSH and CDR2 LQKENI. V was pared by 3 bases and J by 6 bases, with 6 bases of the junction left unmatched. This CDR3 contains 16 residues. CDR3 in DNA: TGTGCCAGCTCACCTCCTAGCGGGAGGGCAGCCAATGAGCAGTTCTTC. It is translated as CASSPPSGRAANEQFF.

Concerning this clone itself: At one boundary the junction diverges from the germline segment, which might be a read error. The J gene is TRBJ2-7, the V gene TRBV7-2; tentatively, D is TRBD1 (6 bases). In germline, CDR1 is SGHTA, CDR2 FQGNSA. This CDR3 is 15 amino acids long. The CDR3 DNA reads TGTGCCGGCAGCTTAGGAGGACAGCCCTCCTACGAGCAGTACTTC. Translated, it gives CAGSLGGQPSYEQYF.

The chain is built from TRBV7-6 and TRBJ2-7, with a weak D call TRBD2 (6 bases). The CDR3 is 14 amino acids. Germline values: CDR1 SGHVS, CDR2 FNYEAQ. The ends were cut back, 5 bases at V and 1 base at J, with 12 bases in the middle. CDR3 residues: CASSPRGRSYEQYF. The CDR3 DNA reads TGTGCCAGCAGCCCCCGGGGGAGGTCCTACGAGCAGTACTTC. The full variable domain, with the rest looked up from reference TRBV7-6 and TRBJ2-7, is GAGVSQSPRYKVTKRGQDVALRCDPISGHVSLYWYRQALGQGPEFLTYFNYEAQQDKSGLPNDRFSAERPEGSISTLTIQRTEQRDSAMYRCASSPRGRSYEQYFGPGTRLTVT.

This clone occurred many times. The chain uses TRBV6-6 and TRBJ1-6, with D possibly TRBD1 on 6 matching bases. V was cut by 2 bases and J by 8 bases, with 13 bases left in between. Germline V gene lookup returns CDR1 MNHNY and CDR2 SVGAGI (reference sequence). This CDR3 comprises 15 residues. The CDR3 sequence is CASSYRGTRDSPLHF. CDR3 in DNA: TGTGCCAGCAGTTACCGAGGGACAAGGGATTCACCCCTCCACTTT.

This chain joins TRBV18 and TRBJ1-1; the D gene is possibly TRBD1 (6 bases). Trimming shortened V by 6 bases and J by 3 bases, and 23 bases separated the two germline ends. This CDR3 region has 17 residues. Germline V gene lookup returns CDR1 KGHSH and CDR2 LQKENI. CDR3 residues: CASSGIRQVERDTEAFF. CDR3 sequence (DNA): TGTGCCAGCTCTGGAATTCGACAGGTTGAAAGGGACACTGAAGCTTTCTTT. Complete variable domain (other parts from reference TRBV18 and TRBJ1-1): NAGVMQNPRHLVRRRGQEARLRCSPMKGHSHVYWYRQLPEEGLKFMVYLQKENIIDESGMPKERFSAEFPKEGPSILRIQQVVRGDSAAYFCASSGIRQVERDTEAFFGQGTRLTVV.

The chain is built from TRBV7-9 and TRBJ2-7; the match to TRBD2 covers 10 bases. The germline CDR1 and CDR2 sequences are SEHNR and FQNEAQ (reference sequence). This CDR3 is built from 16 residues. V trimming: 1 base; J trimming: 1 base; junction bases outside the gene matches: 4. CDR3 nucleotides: TGTGCCAGCAGCTTAGATGTAGCGGGGGGTTCCTACGAGCAGTACTTC. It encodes CASSLDVAGGSYEQYF.

The CDR3 DNA sequence: TGTGCCAGTAGTCGACAGGGGCGGACAGATACGCAGTATTTT. Amino acid sequence: CASSRQGRTDTQYF. V gene TRBV19 combines with J gene TRBJ2-3, with 8 bases aligning to TRBD1. The CDR3 consists of 14 residues. J lost 3 bases, V lost 5 bases, and 4 bases had no gene match. The germline V gene has CDR1 LNHDA and CDR2 SQIVND (reference sequence).

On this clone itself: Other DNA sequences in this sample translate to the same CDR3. CDR3 protein: CASSVGVGGYGYTF. Here the CDR3 DNA reads TGTGCCAGCAGCGTAGGGGTAGGAGGCTATGGCTACACCTTC. This chain connects TRBV9 to TRBJ1-2; D gene unclear. The CDR3 is 14 residues long. Per germline, CDR1 SGDLS and CDR2 YYNGEE. V was cut by 0 bases and J by 4 bases, with 10 bases left in between.

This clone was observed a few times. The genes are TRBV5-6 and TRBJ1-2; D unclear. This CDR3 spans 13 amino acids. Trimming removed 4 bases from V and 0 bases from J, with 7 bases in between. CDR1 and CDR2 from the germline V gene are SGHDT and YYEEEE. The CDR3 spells CASSLTSNYGYTF. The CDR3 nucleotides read TGTGCCAGCAGCCTGACATCTAACTATGGCTACACCTTC.

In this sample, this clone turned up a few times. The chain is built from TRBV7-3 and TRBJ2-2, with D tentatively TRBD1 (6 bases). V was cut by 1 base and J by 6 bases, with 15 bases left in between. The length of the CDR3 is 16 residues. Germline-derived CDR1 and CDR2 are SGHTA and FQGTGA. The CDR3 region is CASSLNPGAVSGELFF. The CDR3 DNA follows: TGTGCCAGCAGCTTAAATCCAGGGGCTGTTTCCGGGGAGCTGTTTTTT.

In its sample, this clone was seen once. CDR3 loop: CASSYVSSGSTELFF. In DNA form, the CDR3 reads TGTGCCAGCAGTTACGTTTCTAGCGGGTCCACGGAACTGTTTTTT. The chain combines TRBV6-5 with TRBJ2-2; 8 bases align to TRBD2. CDR1 is MNHEY, CDR2 SVGAGI, per germline. The CDR3 extends over 15 amino acids. The V gene end was trimmed by 2 bases and the J gene end by 14 bases; junction bases not matched to a gene: 13.

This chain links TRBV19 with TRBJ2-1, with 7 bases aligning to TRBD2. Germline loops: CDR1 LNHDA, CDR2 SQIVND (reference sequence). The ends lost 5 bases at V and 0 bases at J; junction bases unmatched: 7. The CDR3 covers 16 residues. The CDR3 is CASSPRDYSSYNEQFF. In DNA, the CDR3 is TGTGCCAGTAGTCCCCGGGACTACAGCTCCTACAATGAGCAGTTCTTC.

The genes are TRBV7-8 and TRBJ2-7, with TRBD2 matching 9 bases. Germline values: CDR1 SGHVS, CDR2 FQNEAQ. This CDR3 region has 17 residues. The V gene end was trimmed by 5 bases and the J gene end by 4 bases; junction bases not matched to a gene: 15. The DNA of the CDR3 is TGTGCCAGCAGCCTTAAGGGTAGCGGGAGAATTTGGTACGAGCAGTACTTC. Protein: CASSLKGSGRIWYEQYF.

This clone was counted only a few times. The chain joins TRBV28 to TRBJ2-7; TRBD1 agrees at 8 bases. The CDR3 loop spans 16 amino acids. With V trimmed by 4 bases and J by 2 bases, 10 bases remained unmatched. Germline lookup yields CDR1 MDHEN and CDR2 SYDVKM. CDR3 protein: CASSYRGVGRAYEQYF. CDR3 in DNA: TGTGCCAGCAGTTACAGGGGGGTTGGGCGTGCCTACGAGCAGTACTTC.

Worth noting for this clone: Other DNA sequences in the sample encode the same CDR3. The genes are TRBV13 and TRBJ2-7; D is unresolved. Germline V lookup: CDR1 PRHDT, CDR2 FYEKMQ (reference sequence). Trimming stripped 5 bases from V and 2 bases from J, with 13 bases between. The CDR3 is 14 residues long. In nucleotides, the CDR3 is TGTGCCAGCAGCCAGAGGCTCACGGCCTACGAGCAGTACTTC. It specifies CASSQRLTAYEQYF.

The CDR3 bases are TGTGCCAGCAGTGAATCCTCGGGTTTCACAGATACGCAGTATTTT. Its protein product is CASSESSGFTDTQYF. V and J are TRBV25-1 and TRBJ2-3; D is undetermined. The V end was cut by 1 base, the J end by 2 bases, with 10 bases between. CDR1 and CDR2 (germline): MGHDK, SYGVNS. This CDR3 is built from 15 residues.

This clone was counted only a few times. The CDR3 here is CSGTGGNYGYTF. In nucleotides, the CDR3 is TGCAGCGGGACAGGGGGTAACTATGGCTACACCTTC. V gene TRBV29-1 combines with J gene TRBJ1-2; 10 nucleotides agree with TRBD1. The J segment lost 1 base and the V segment lost 7 bases, leaving 0 bases of the junction unmatched. The length of the CDR3 is 12 residues. The germline V gene has CDR1 SQVTM and CDR2 ANQGSEA.

In DNA form, the CDR3 reads TGTGCCAGCTGGTCAGAGAACACTGAAGCTTTCTTT. This encodes CASWSENTEAFF. The J gene is TRBJ1-1, the V gene TRBV18; D gene uncertain. From germline, CDR1 is KGHSH and CDR2 LQKENI. The CDR3 covers 12 residues. Trimming shortened V by 7 bases and J by 1 base, and 7 bases separated the two germline ends.

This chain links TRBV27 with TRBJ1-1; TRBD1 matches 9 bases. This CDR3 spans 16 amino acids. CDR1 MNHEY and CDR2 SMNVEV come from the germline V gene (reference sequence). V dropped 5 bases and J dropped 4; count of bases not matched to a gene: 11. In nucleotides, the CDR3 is TGTGCCAGCAGTCCGGGACAGGGAAGGCGAGGCACTGAAGCTTTCTTT. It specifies CASSPGQGRRGTEAFF.

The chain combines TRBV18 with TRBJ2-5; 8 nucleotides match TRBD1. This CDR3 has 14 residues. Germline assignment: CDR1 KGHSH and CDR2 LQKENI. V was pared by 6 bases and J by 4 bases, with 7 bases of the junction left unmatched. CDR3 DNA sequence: TGTGCCAGCTCCCTGGCAGGGGGCGGAGAGACCCAGTACTTC. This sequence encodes CASSLAGGGETQYF.

CDR3 bases: TGTGCCAGCAGCTTCGGGGGGGCAGGGCGGACTGAAGCTTTCTTT. Encoded protein: CASSFGGAGRTEAFF. V gene TRBV7-9 combines with J gene TRBJ1-1; tentative D call: TRBD1 (6 bases). CDR1 is SEHNR, CDR2 FQNEAQ, per germline (reference sequence). With 3 bases removed from V and 5 bases from J, the gap between germline ends came to 16 bases. CDR3 size: 15 residues.

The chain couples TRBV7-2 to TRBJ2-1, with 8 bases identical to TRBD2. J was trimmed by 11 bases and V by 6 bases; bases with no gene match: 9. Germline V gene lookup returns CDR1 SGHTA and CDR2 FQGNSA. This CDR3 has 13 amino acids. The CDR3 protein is CASSYGLAVQQFF. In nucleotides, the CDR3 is TGTGCCAGCAGTTACGGACTAGCCGTACAGCAGTTCTTC.

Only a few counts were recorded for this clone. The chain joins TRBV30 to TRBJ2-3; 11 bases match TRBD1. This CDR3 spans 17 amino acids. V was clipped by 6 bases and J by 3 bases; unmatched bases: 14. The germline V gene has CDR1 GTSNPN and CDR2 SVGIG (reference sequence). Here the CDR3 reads CACHQKVGQGATDTQYF. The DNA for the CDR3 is TGTGCCTGCCACCAAAAGGTCGGACAGGGGGCTACAGATACGCAGTATTTT.

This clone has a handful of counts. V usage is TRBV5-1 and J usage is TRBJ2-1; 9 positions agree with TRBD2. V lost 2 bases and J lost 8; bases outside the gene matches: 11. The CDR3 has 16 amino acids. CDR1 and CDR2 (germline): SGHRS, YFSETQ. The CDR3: CASSLPLAGSLDEQFF. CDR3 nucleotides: TGCGCCAGCAGCTTACCCCTAGCGGGGAGTCTGGATGAGCAGTTCTTC.

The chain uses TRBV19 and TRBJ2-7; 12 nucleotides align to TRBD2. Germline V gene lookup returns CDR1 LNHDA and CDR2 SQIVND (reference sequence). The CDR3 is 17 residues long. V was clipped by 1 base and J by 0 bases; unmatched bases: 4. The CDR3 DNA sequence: TGTGCCAGTAGTATAGCCCTAGCGGGAGGGCCCTCCTACGAGCAGTACTTC. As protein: CASSIALAGGPSYEQYF.

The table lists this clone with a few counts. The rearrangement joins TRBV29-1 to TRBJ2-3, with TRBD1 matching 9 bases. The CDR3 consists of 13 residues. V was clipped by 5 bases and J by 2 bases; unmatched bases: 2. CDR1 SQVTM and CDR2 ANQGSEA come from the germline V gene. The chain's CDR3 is CSVTGGFTDTQYF. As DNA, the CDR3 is TGCAGCGTTACAGGGGGCTTCACAGATACGCAGTATTTT.

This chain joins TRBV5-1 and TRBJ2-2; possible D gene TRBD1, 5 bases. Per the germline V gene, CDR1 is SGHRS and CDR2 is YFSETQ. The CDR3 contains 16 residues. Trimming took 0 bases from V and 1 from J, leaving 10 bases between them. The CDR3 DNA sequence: TGCGCCAGCAGCTTGGTGGACAAAGGGAACACCGGGGAGCTGTTTTTT. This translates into CASSLVDKGNTGELFF.

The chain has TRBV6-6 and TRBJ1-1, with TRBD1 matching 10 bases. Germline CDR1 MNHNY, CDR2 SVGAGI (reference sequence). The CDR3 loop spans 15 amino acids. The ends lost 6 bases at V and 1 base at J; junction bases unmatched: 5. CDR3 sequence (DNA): TGTGCCAGCAGCCATGGACAGGGGGGGAACACTGAAGCTTTCTTT. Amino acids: CASSHGQGGNTEAFF.

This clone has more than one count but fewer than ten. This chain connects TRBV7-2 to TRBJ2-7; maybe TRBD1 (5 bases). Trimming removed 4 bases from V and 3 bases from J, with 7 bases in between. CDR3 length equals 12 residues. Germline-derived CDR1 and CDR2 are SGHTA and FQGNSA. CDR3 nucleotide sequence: TGTGCCAGCAGCTCCCAGGGCTACGAGCAGTACTTC. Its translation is CASSSQGYEQYF.

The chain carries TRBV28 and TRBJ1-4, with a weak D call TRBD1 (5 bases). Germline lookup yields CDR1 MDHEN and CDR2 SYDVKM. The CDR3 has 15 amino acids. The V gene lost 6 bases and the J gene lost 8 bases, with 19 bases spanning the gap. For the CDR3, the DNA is TGTGCCAGCAGCCCAGGGAATAGCCCTAGGGAAAAACTGTTTTTT. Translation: CASSPGNSPREKLFF. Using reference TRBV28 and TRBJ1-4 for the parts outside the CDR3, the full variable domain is DVKVTQSSRYLVKRTGEKVFLECVQDMDHENMFWYRQDPGLGLRLIYFSYDVKMKEKGDIPEGYSVSREKKERFSLILESASTNQTSMYLCASSPGNSPREKLFFGSGTQLSVL.